The 6 T cell receptor beta chains below were found in one sample sequenced in a study of tumor-infiltrating lymphocytes in localized non-small cell lung cancer. Some clones are missing from TCRdb's copy, which holds only in-frame ones; the method was immunoSEQ multiplex PCR. Of roughly 20,000 clones detected, approximately 80% appear once; the ten largest clones hold 3.4%. Source material: lung tumor tissue. Receptor source: a human donor with non-small cell lung cancer.

This clone was observed a handful of times. J is TRBJ2-1 and V is TRBV11-2, with 13 bases that match TRBD2. V was pared by 5 bases and J by 4 bases, with 11 bases of the junction left unmatched. Germline V lookup: CDR1 SGHAT, CDR2 FQNNGV. The CDR3 contains 18 residues. CDR3 in DNA: TGTGCCAGCAGCGCGCTACTAGCGGGAGGGTCGGGGTACAATGAGCAGTTCTTC. This gives the protein CASSALLAGGSGYNEQFF. The entire variable domain, with the rest obtained from reference TRBV11-2 and TRBJ2-1, is as follows: EAGVAQSPRYKIIEKRQSVAFWCNPISGHATLYWYQQILGQGPKLLIQFQNNGVVDDSQLPKDRFSAERLKGVDSTLKIQPAKLEDSAVYLCASSALLAGGSGYNEQFFGPGTRLTVL.

The chain has TRBV7-2 and TRBJ2-1; TRBD2 aligns across 15 bases. The V segment lost 5 bases and the J segment 7 bases; nucleotides outside the gene matches: 3. From germline, CDR1 is SGHTA and CDR2 FQGNSA. This CDR3 region has 15 residues. The CDR3 DNA reads as TGTGCCAGCAGCCGCGGGACTAGCGGGAGGAATGAGCAGTTCTTC. It codes for CASSRGTSGRNEQFF.

The chain employs TRBV6-1 and TRBJ1-1; TRBD1 is a possible D gene (6 bases). V was pared by 6 bases and J by 5 bases, with 13 bases between. Germline-derived CDR1 and CDR2 are MNHNS and SASEGT. There are 13 residues in the CDR3. CDR3 region: CASRVQGLTEAFF. In nucleotides, the CDR3 is TGTGCCAGCAGGGTTCAGGGGTTGACTGAAGCTTTCTTT.

The genes are TRBV5-1 and TRBJ1-4, with 7 bases lining up with TRBD1. With 0 bases clipped from V and 3 bases from J, the junction kept 8 bases outside the gene matches. Germline lookup yields CDR1 SGHRS and CDR2 YFSETQ. This CDR3 is 17 amino acids long. CDR3 region: CASSLAKGAAANEKLFF. The CDR3 DNA reads as TGCGCCAGCAGCTTGGCGAAGGGGGCGGCGGCTAATGAAAAACTGTTTTTT.

The V call is TRBV7-6, the J call TRBJ2-3, with a tentative D call TRBD1 (6 bases). V was shortened by 1 base and J by 6 bases, with 17 bases between the two germline ends. The CDR3 runs to 16 residues. The germline gives CDR1 SGHVS, CDR2 FNYEAQ. CDR3 coding DNA: TGTGCCAGCAGCTTAGGTTCGTTTTCTAGGGGGGATACGCAGTATTTT. As protein: CASSLGSFSRGDTQYF.

The rearrangement joins TRBV11-2 to TRBJ2-7; D call uncertain. V was clipped by 0 bases and J by 6 bases, with 9 bases between them. This CDR3 region has 13 residues. Germline loops: CDR1 SGHAT, CDR2 FQNNGV. CDR3 sequence: CASSLERTSEQYF. The CDR3 DNA reads as TGTGCCAGCAGCTTAGAAAGGACGTCCGAGCAGTACTTC.